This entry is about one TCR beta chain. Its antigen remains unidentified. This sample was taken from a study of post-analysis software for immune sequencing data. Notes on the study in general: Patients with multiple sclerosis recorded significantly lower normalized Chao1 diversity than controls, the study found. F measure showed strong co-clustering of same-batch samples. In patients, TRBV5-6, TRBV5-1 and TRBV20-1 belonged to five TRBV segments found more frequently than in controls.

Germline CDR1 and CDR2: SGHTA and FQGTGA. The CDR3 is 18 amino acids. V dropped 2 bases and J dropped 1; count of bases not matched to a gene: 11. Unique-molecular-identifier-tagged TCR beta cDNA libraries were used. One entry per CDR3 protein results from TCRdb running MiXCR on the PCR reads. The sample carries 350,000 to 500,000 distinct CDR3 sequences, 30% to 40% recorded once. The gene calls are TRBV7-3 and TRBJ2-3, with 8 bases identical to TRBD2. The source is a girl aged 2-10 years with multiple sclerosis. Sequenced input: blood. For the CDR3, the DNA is TGTGCCAGCAGCTTAGAGACTAGCGTAACTCTGGGCACAGATACGCAGTATTTT. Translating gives CASSLETSVTLGTDTQYF.